Presented here are 20 T cell receptor beta chains from one specimen sequenced in a study of shared clonotypes between healthy human individuals. The protocol was immunoSEQ multiplex PCR, while the TCRdb copy is restricted to in-frame clones and leaves out a portion. The sample holds about 680,000 clones; about 90% are singletons and the top ten take approximately 22%. Terminally differentiated effector memory CD45RA+ cells were excluded by CCR7 positive selection of CD45RO-negative cells. Sequenced material: naive CD8+ T cells sorted from blood. Receptors originate from a man aged 25-45 years in good health.

The V call is TRBV13, the J call TRBJ2-1, with 7 bases matching TRBD2. CDR3 length: 14 amino acids. Per the germline V gene, CDR1 is PRHDT and CDR2 is FYEKMQ (reference sequence). With 3 bases clipped from V and 9 bases from J, the junction kept 8 bases outside the gene matches. This CDR3 reads CASSFSGTSPEQFF. In nucleotides, the CDR3 is TGTGCCAGCAGCTTCAGCGGGACCAGCCCTGAGCAGTTCTTC.

The J gene is TRBJ2-7, the V gene TRBV7-6; possibly TRBD2 for D (5 bases). Trimming took 3 bases from V and 1 from J, leaving 10 bases between them. The CDR3 runs 14 residues. CDR1 SGHVS and CDR2 FNYEAQ come from the germline V gene. The CDR3 bases are TGTGCCAGCAGCTTGGGCGGGCCATCCTACGAGCAGTACTTC. Protein product: CASSLGGPSYEQYF.

V gene TRBV11-2 combines with J gene TRBJ2-1; 9 nucleotides agree with TRBD2. CDR3 size: 15 residues. The junction had 5 bases not matched to a gene; V was cut back by 2 bases and J by 6 bases. Germline-derived CDR1 and CDR2 are SGHAT and FQNNGV. Written as DNA, the CDR3 is TGTGCCAGCAGCTTATTAGCGGGAGAGGGCAATGAGCAGTTCTTC. Translated, it gives CASSLLAGEGNEQFF.

The V call is TRBV11-2, the J call TRBJ2-7, with a possible D match to TRBD1 (5 bases). CDR1 and CDR2 (germline): SGHAT, FQNNGV. The V end was cut by 1 base, the J end by 5 bases, with 9 bases between. The CDR3 is 13 residues long. CDR3 sequence reads: CASSLAGLNEQYF. The CDR3 nucleotides are TGTGCCAGCAGCTTAGCAGGGTTGAACGAGCAGTACTTC.

A note on this clone: Other nucleotide sequences in the sample specify the same CDR3. The gene calls are TRBV9 and TRBJ2-1, with 11 bases lining up with TRBD2. Germline V CDR1 and CDR2: SGDLS, YYNGEE. V trimming: 0 bases; J trimming: 6 bases; junction bases outside the gene matches: 2. The CDR3 extends over 15 amino acids. The CDR3 loop is CASSVAGTSGNEQFF. In DNA, the CDR3 is TGTGCCAGCAGCGTAGCAGGGACTAGCGGCAATGAGCAGTTCTTC.

The V gene is TRBV7-9, the J gene TRBJ2-1; D uncertain. This CDR3 contains 13 residues. Looked up from germline, CDR1 is SEHNR and CDR2 is FQNEAQ (reference sequence). Trimming took off 5 bases at V and 9 bases at J, with 14 bases between the two ends. The CDR3 protein is CASSPERASEQFF. The CDR3 DNA is TGTGCCAGCAGCCCCGAAAGGGCCAGTGAGCAGTTCTTC.

V gene TRBV5-4 combines with J gene TRBJ2-1, with 8 nucleotides matching TRBD1. The germline V gene encodes CDR1 SGHNT and CDR2 YYREEE (reference sequence). V was pared by 4 bases and J by 8 bases, with 11 bases of the junction left unmatched. The CDR3 is 15 residues long. CDR3 sequence (DNA): TGTGCCAGCAGCATCCTCGGACAGGGAGTGGATGAGCAGTTCTTC. Protein sequence: CASSILGQGVDEQFF. Combining the CDR3 with reference TRBV5-4 and TRBJ2-1 gives the whole variable domain ETGVTQSPTHLIKTRGQQVTLRCSSQSGHNTVSWYQQALGQGPQFIFQYYREEENGRGNFPPRFSGLQFPNYSSELNVNALELDDSALYLCASSILGQGVDEQFFGPGTRLTVL.

The chain joins TRBV6-1 to TRBJ1-2; weak D call: TRBD1 (5 bases). The CDR3 runs to 14 residues. V lost 0 bases, J lost 7 bases, and 12 bases lay in between. CDR1 and CDR2 (germline): MNHNS, SASEGT. CDR3 region: CASSEALGVSGYTF. The CDR3 nucleotides are TGTGCCAGCAGTGAAGCGCTGGGGGTTTCTGGCTACACCTTC.

This chain connects TRBV27 to TRBJ2-7; 12 bases match TRBD2. Germline CDR1 and CDR2: MNHEY and SMNVEV (reference sequence). Losses at the gene ends were 4 bases for V and 6 bases for J; bases not matched to a gene: 16. The CDR3 runs to 18 residues. The CDR3 here is CASSSSLAGGPFDAEQYF. The CDR3 DNA sequence: TGTGCCAGCAGTTCGTCCCTAGCGGGAGGGCCCTTCGATGCCGAGCAGTACTTC.

The chain combines TRBV19 with TRBJ2-1; 8 bases line up with TRBD2. Germline CDR1 LNHDA, CDR2 SQIVND (reference sequence). The CDR3 spans 17 residues. The trim removed 3 bases at V and 5 bases at J, leaving 12 bases unmatched. CDR3 loop: CASSIHGSSGPNNEQFF. CDR3 nucleotide sequence: TGTGCCAGTAGTATTCATGGCTCTAGCGGGCCCAACAATGAGCAGTTCTTC.

The V gene is TRBV6-1, the J gene TRBJ2-7, with a weak D call TRBD1 (5 bases). Germline V CDR1 and CDR2: MNHNS, SASEGT. V was cut by 2 bases and J by 0 bases, with 11 bases left in between. The CDR3 is 15 amino acids. The CDR3 reads CASSEFQGPSYEQYF. The CDR3, as DNA: TGTGCCAGCAGTGAATTTCAGGGCCCCTCCTACGAGCAGTACTTC.

The chain joins TRBV7-4 to TRBJ2-7, with 8 bases fitting TRBD2. CDR3 length equals 15 residues. V lost 4 bases and J lost 3; bases outside the gene matches: 8. Germline V gene lookup returns CDR1 SGHVT and CDR2 SQSDAQ. The chain's CDR3 is CASSSGLEWGYEQYF. CDR3 DNA sequence: TGTGCCAGCAGCTCGGGACTAGAATGGGGCTACGAGCAGTACTTC.

The chain uses TRBV5-4 and TRBJ2-3, with 9 positions matching TRBD2. This CDR3 has 15 amino acids. With 4 bases clipped from V and 6 bases from J, the junction kept 9 bases outside the gene matches. CDR1 is SGHNT, CDR2 YYREEE, per germline (reference sequence). The CDR3 bases are TGTGCCAGCAGCACGCGGGAGGGGACGTTGGATACGCAGTATTTT. Amino acids: CASSTREGTLDTQYF.

This clone was picked up one time. This chain joins TRBV28 and TRBJ2-2; 13 bases align to TRBD2. V trimming: 2 bases; J trimming: 3 bases; junction bases outside the gene matches: 9. The CDR3 loop spans 19 amino acids. The germline V gene has CDR1 MDHEN and CDR2 SYDVKM. CDR3 protein: CASSLGTSGKTVDTGELFF. For the CDR3, the DNA is TGTGCCAGCAGTTTAGGGACTAGCGGGAAAACAGTAGACACCGGGGAGCTGTTTTTT.

The V and J genes are TRBV28 and TRBJ2-1; a possible D gene is TRBD2 (5 bases). This CDR3 contains 12 residues. Germline CDR1 and CDR2: MDHEN and SYDVKM. Trimming stripped 6 bases from V and 15 bases from J, with 18 bases between. This chain's CDR3 is CASRHQTGLVFF. The CDR3 DNA sequence: TGTGCCAGCAGGCACCAGACCGGACTGGTGTTCTTC.

The chain combines TRBV28 with TRBJ2-7; the D is unclear. Germline V lookup: CDR1 MDHEN, CDR2 SYDVKM. The CDR3 length is 15 residues. Trimming took 1 base from V and 3 from J, leaving 13 bases between them. The CDR3: CASSLLGTANYEQYF. The CDR3 DNA sequence: TGTGCCAGCAGTTTATTGGGTACAGCTAACTACGAGCAGTACTTC.

This clone was detected a few times. The chain combines TRBV27 with TRBJ1-4, with D uncertain. The CDR3 is 15 residues long. In germline, CDR1 is MNHEY, CDR2 SMNVEV (reference sequence). The V end was cut by 1 base, the J end by 0 bases, with 6 bases between. CDR3 DNA sequence: TGTGCCAGCAGTTTATGGTCCGCAACTAATGAAAAACTGTTTTTT. Translation gives CASSLWSATNEKLFF.

This rearrangement joins TRBV27 to TRBJ1-2; perhaps TRBD1 as D (5 bases). Trimming shortened V by 5 bases and J by 8 bases, and 15 bases separated the two germline ends. The germline CDR1 and CDR2 sequences are MNHEY and SMNVEV (reference sequence). This CDR3 is built from 13 residues. CDR3 protein: CASSLGTSSGYTF. CDR3 DNA: TGTGCCAGCAGTCTAGGGACTTCATCCGGCTACACCTTC.

The chain joins TRBV25-1 to TRBJ2-3; D ambiguous. V lost 5 bases and J 6 bases, leaving 9 bases between the germline ends. This CDR3 region has 12 residues. Germline loops: CDR1 MGHDK, CDR2 SYGVNS. The CDR3: CASSSTRDTQYF. DNA for the CDR3: TGTGCCAGCAGTTCTACTCGCGATACGCAGTATTTT. Drawing the rest from reference TRBV25-1 and TRBJ2-3, the complete variable domain is EADIYQTPRYLVIGTGKKITLECSQTMGHDKMYWYQQDPGMELHLIHYSYGVNSTEKGDLSSESTVSRIRTEHFPLTLESARPSHTSQYLCASSSTRDTQYFGPGTRLTVL.

This clone has a single count. The rearrangement links TRBV7-2 to TRBJ2-1; 9 bases align to TRBD2. The germline gives CDR1 SGHTA, CDR2 FQGNSA. V lost 0 bases, J lost 3 bases, and 0 bases stayed unmatched. The CDR3 has 15 amino acids. The CDR3 is CASSLASGGYNEQFF. Here the CDR3 DNA reads TGTGCCAGCAGCTTAGCTAGCGGGGGCTACAATGAGCAGTTCTTC.